Included here is one TCR beta chain sequence, with context. Its antigen is as yet unknown. Trimming pared 3 bases from V and 4 bases from J, leaving 10 bases between. The CDR3 is 14 residues long. Per the germline V gene, CDR1 is MDHEN and CDR2 is SYDVKM. TCRdb's copy holds only in-frame clones and misses some; the assay was immunoSEQ multiplex PCR. Among approximately 82,000 clones, over 75% were seen once, and the ten largest hold 2.2%. The data are from a study of a mutant IDH1 vaccine in newly diagnosed glioma. Study-level background: Eight vaccine doses were administered to patients at weeks 1, 3, 5, 7, 11, 15, 19 and 23.

Notes on the study in general: Seemingly, pseudoprogression had no relation to changes in the top peripheral T cell clonotypes.

Indicated time point: week 23, last vaccination. Mutant IDH1 20-mer peptide, at 300 ug, made up each vaccine dose, with topical imiquimod. The sample here was PBMCs, taken from a glioma patient whose treatment included an IDH1 peptide vaccine. The clonotype comes from a man aged 25 to 40 with glioma. Some clones in this sample may be carry-over from other donors' samples. The V call is TRBV28, the J call TRBJ1-3; D gene unclear. CDR3 sequence (DNA): TGTGCCAGCAGTTTCGCCAGGATGGGAAACACCATATATTTT. Translation gives CASSFARMGNTIYF. The full variable domain, completed using reference TRBV28 and TRBJ1-3, is DVKVTQSSRYLVKRTGEKVFLECVQDMDHENMFWYRQDPGLGLRLIYFSYDVKMKEKGDIPEGYSVSREKKERFSLILESASTNQTSMYLCASSFARMGNTIYFGEGSWLTVV.